A selection of T cell receptor beta chains follows, all from one sample in a study of cytomegalovirus exposure and HLA in healthy donors. Sequencing was performed with immunoSEQ multiplex PCR; in TCRdb, only in-frame clones are kept and a portion is missing. Among 110,000 or so clones listed, roughly 13% were seen once. Sequencing was performed on PBMCs. Receptors originate from a man aged 40-49 years in good health and CMV-seropositive. Both conserved end residues are part of each CDR3. A D gene is named only where the DNA matches it firmly. Clone size appears in some rows only: once, few, many, or a class for an expanded clone.

J,D,V,size,DNA,CDR3
TRBJ1-2,NA,TRBV29-1,NA,TGCAGCGTTTCTAAGGGGAAAGGGTCTTTTGGCTACACCTTC,CSVSKGKGSFGYTF
TRBJ2-7,TRBD1,TRBV14,NA,TGTGCCAGCAGCTACGACTCGCCGACAGGGAGTATCCACTACGAGCAGTACTTC,CASSYDSPTGSIHYEQYF
TRBJ2-1,TRBD2,TRBV13,few,TGTGCCAGCAGTCCGGGACTAGCGGTGAATGAGCAGTTCTTC,CASSPGLAVNEQFF
TRBJ2-2,TRBD2,TRBV30,NA,TGTGCCTGGGGATTGGGACTAGCGGGAGTTCACACCGGGGAGCTGTTTTTT,CAWGLGLAGVHTGELFF
TRBJ2-7,NA,TRBV6-5,few,TGTGCCAGCAGTCCCGGACAGATCAACTCCTACGAGCAGTACTTC,CASSPGQINSYEQYF
TRBJ2-3,NA,TRBV7-9,few,TGTGCCAGCAGCTTAATACCCGGACAGACCACAGATACGCAGTATTTT,CASSLIPGQTTDTQYF
TRBJ1-3,NA,TRBV7-2,few,TGTGCCAGCAGCAGGGAAGGGGGAAGAAACACCATATATTTT,CASSREGGRNTIYF
TRBJ2-1,TRBD2,TRBV5-6,few,TGTGCCAGCAGCTTAGGTAGCGGGGACCTATACAATGAGCAGTTCTTC,CASSLGSGDLYNEQFF
TRBJ2-5,TRBD2,TRBV6-5,NA,TGTGCCAGCCTCGGGAGCGGGACCCGCGAGACCCAGTACTTC,CASLGSGTRETQYF
TRBJ2-7,TRBD2,TRBV5-6,few,TGTGCCAGCAGCTTCCTGACTAGCACACCCTACGAGCAGTACTTC,CASSFLTSTPYEQYF
TRBJ2-7,TRBD1,TRBV6-6,few,TGTGCCAGCAGTTACCCTTCCTCACAGGGGTCGGAGCAGTACTTC,CASSYPSSQGSEQYF
TRBJ2-1,TRBD2,TRBV6-1,NA,TGTGCCAGCAGTGGCCTTGGACTAGCGGGAATTGAGCAGTTCTTC,CASSGLGLAGIEQFF
TRBJ2-5,NA,TRBV18,few,TGTGCCAGCTCACACGACAGTGCTGAGACCCAGTACTTC,CASSHDSAETQYF
TRBJ2-3,TRBD2,TRBV19,NA,TGTGCCAGTAGTATAGTGCAGCGGGAGTTGGGTACGCAGTATTTT,CASSIVQRELGTQYF
TRBJ2-7,TRBD1,TRBV5-3,NA,TGTGCCAGAAGCTTCCAGGGGGCGACCTGCGAGCAGTACTTC,CARSFQGATCEQYF
TRBJ2-3,TRBD2,TRBV5-5,few,TGTGCCAGCAGCCGGAGGGGGACTAGCGGGAGCACAGATACGCAGTATTTT,CASSRRGTSGSTDTQYF
TRBJ2-7,TRBD2,TRBV5-4,NA,TGTGCCAGCAGCAAGGGACTAGCGGGCTCAAGCTCCTACGAGCAGTACTTC,CASSKGLAGSSSYEQYF
TRBJ2-2,NA,TRBV5-4,few,TGTGCCAGCAGCACCGGAGGTCCAAACACCGGGGAGCTGTTTTTT,CASSTGGPNTGELFF
TRBJ2-5,TRBD2,TRBV19,few,TGTGCCAGTAGTATCATAACTAGCGGTCAAGAGACCCAGTACTTC,CASSIITSGQETQYF
TRBJ2-1,TRBD2,TRBV30,few,TGTGCCTGGGAACCAGGGACTAGCGAGAATGAGCAGTTCTTC,CAWEPGTSENEQFF
TRBJ1-1,TRBD1,TRBV7-9,few,TGTGCCAGCAGCTTAGGGGACAGCAACACTGAAGCTTTCTTT,CASSLGDSNTEAFF
TRBJ2-3,NA,TRBV21-1,NA,TGTGCCAGCAGCACCGCCAGTCAGGGGGCGCGTAGCACAGATACGCAGTATTTT,CASSTASQGARSTDTQYF
TRBJ2-1,TRBD2,TRBV5-1,NA,TGCGCCAGCGCCTTAGCGGGTAGCTCCTACAATGAGCAGTTCTTC,CASALAGSSYNEQFF
TRBJ2-7,TRBD2,TRBV10-2,NA,TGCGCCAGCAATAGGGTGACTAGCGGGAGAGGGAACGAGCAGTACTTC,CASNRVTSGRGNEQYF
TRBJ2-5,TRBD2,TRBV28,NA,TGTGCCAGCATAGAAGCGGGAGGAGAGGAGACCCAGTACTTC,CASIEAGGEETQYF
TRBJ1-6,NA,TRBV6-5,few,TGTGCCAGCAGTTACTCGAAACGGTTTAATTCACCCCTCCACTTT,CASSYSKRFNSPLHF
TRBJ1-1,NA,TRBV18,NA,TGTGCCAACCGCGGACAAGGGAACACTGAAGCTTTCTTT,CANRGQGNTEAFF
TRBJ2-1,TRBD2,TRBV7-9,NA,TGTGCCAGCAGCTTGGGACTAGCGGGGTACAATGAGCAGTTCTTC,CASSLGLAGYNEQFF
TRBJ1-5,NA,TRBV7-8,NA,TGTGCCAGCAGCCCTCGACATACCGAGCCCCAGCATTTT,CASSPRHTEPQHF
TRBJ2-1,TRBD1,TRBV9,few,TGTGCCAGCAGCGTAGGGACAGGGGGCTACAATGAGCAGTTCTTC,CASSVGTGGYNEQFF
TRBJ2-1,NA,TRBV15,few,TGTGCCACCAGCATCTCCCGGGATGAGCAGTTCTTC,CATSISRDEQFF
TRBJ2-5,NA,TRBV29-1,few,TGCAGCGTTGAGGACACCCTCGGGTACTTC,CSVEDTLGYF
TRBJ2-7,NA,TRBV18,NA,TGTGCCAGCTCACCACCACAGGCCACCTACGAGCAGTACTTC,CASSPPQATYEQYF
TRBJ2-7,NA,TRBV4-3,NA,TGCGCCAGCAGCCAAGATGACAGCCTTTTGAGCGAGCAGTACTTC,CASSQDDSLLSEQYF
TRBJ1-5,NA,TRBV27,NA,TGTGCCAGCAGTTTAGTCGGAGGGATCAATCAGCCCCAGCATTTT,CASSLVGGINQPQHF
TRBJ2-2,NA,TRBV2,NA,TGTGCCAGCAGTGAAGAAGGCAGGGGCGGCACCGGGGAGCTGTTTTTT,CASSEEGRGGTGELFF
TRBJ2-5,NA,TRBV25-1,NA,TGTGCCAGCAGTGACCCCCCAGGAAACCAAGAGACCCAGTACTTC,CASSDPPGNQETQYF
TRBJ2-2,NA,TRBV7-3,NA,TGTGCCAGCAGCGCCCCCGGGACTTCCTCAGCGGAGCTGTTTTTT,CASSAPGTSSAELFF
TRBJ2-7,TRBD1,TRBV27,few,TGTGCCAGCAGACCCGGGACAGGGGGCTACGAGCAGTACTTC,CASRPGTGGYEQYF
TRBJ2-7,TRBD1,TRBV10-3,many,TGTGCCATCAGTAGTCCCGGGACAGGGAGCGGGCTATACGAGCAGTACTTC,CAISSPGTGSGLYEQYF
TRBJ2-1,NA,TRBV27,NA,TGTGCCAGCTCGGGGTTGCCTAGCTCGGGTGAGCAGTTCTTC,CASSGLPSSGEQFF
TRBJ1-1,TRBD1,TRBV2,NA,TGTGCCAGCGGAACTCCGGGACAGGGGTGGCCAACTGAAGCTTTCTTT,CASGTPGQGWPTEAFF
TRBJ1-2,NA,TRBV6-5,NA,TGTGCCAGCACCCCTGGGCAGACTAACTATGGCTACACCTTC,CASTPGQTNYGYTF
TRBJ1-2,NA,TRBV6-6,few,TGTGCCAGCAGGGGGGGGCCCGGGGGGACCTATGGCTACACCTTC,CASRGGPGGTYGYTF
TRBJ2-7,NA,TRBV7-2,few,TGTGCCAGCAGCTTACGGTTGAACGGCTACGAGCAGTACTTC,CASSLRLNGYEQYF
TRBJ1-1,NA,TRBV30,few,TGTGCCTGGAACCGGGGGATTAACACTGAAGCTTTCTTT,CAWNRGINTEAFF
TRBJ1-1,TRBD1,TRBV5-1,NA,TGCGCCAGCAGCTCCCACAGGGGCATGAACACTGAAGCTTTCTTT,CASSSHRGMNTEAFF
TRBJ1-2,TRBD1,TRBV7-2,NA,TGTGCCAGCAGTTCCTCCGGGACAGCGTTCGGCTACACCTTC,CASSSSGTAFGYTF